This T cell receptor (beta chain) appears in the sequencing data of a study of identical twins. With template switching, a universal primer site was added, and the cDNA carried unique molecular identifiers. Each CDR3 protein is one row after TCRdb ran MiXCR on the 5' RACE reads. There are under 300,000 distinct CDR3 sequences in the sample; about 14% occur only once, and around 8.9% lies in the top ten. Germline trimming cut 3 bases from V and 1 base from J; bases unmatched to any gene: 7. The CDR3 sequence is 16 residues long. This clonotype originated in a woman between 18 and 30 years old in good health. The chain links TRBV12-3 or TRBV12-4 to TRBJ1-1; 8 bases line up with TRBD1. The source material was memory (CD45RO+) T cells sorted from blood. The CDR3 loop reads CASSLVGQGPNTEAFF. CDR3 bases: TGTGCCAGCAGTTTGGTCGGACAGGGCCCGAACACTGAAGCTTTCTTT.